This paragraph reports one TCR beta chain. Its antigen is not known. This sample is drawn from a study of cytomegalovirus exposure and HLA in healthy donors. The overall study: Counted in an early data release were 75 million to 85 million unique TCRs from HLA-typed donors.

The PCR made use of 60 Vbeta and 13 Jbeta primers. Sequencing used immunoSEQ multiplex PCR; TCRdb keeps in-frame clones, though not all of them. The repertoire holds about 98,000 clones, with about 74% as singletons. CDR3 length: 11 residues. Trimming shortened V by 6 bases and J by 0 bases, and 6 bases separated the two germline ends. Germline loops: CDR1 SQVTM, CDR2 ANQGSEA. General study findings and limits: What was likely a sequencing artifact was a cluster of highly shared sequence variants. HLA allele associations emerged for some 16,000 TCR beta sequences in a later analysis, at 0.05 false discovery rate. Among CMV-associated TCR beta chains, most appeared HLA-restricted in a later analysis.

This receptor was identified in a male donor in good health and CMV-seronegative. The specimen sequenced was PBMCs. The V and J genes are TRBV29-1 and TRBJ2-7, with unresolved D. CDR3 DNA sequence: TGCAGCGTCAGATCCTCCTACGAGCAGTACTTC. Translated: CSVRSSYEQYF.